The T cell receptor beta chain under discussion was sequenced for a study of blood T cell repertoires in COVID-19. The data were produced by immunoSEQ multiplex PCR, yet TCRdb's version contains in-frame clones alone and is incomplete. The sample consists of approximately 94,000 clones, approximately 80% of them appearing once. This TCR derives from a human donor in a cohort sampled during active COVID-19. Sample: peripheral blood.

In DNA, the CDR3 is TGTGCCAGCAGTTTATCTAGCGGGAGGATTCCCGGGGAGCTGTTTTTT. Encoded protein: CASSLSSGRIPGELFF. The chain combines TRBV27 with TRBJ2-2, with 10 bases lining up with TRBD2. From germline, CDR1 is MNHEY and CDR2 SMNVEV (reference sequence). The trim removed 0 bases at V and 6 bases at J, leaving 4 bases unmatched. The CDR3 sequence is 16 residues long.